This TCR beta chain was observed in a study of shared clonotypes between healthy human individuals. CD45RO-negative, CCR7-positively selected cells formed the naive CD8 fraction, excluding terminally differentiated effector memory CD45RA+ cells. Points from the study as a whole: The diversity represented, both genetic and in exposure history, was limited by few donors. Generation probability values for non-shared clonotypes were lower than those for clonotypes shared by all four donors.

A note on this clone: Its specificity is unknown.

The germline gives CDR1 SGHDT, CDR2 YYEEEE. Trimming removed 1 base from V and 0 bases from J, with 17 bases in between. The CDR3 consists of 17 residues. The authors distributed each subset's genomic DNA evenly over several immunoSEQ plates. Repertoires were generated with immunoSEQ multiplex PCR, while TCRdb's copy carries only in-frame clones and drops some. This repertoire shows 750,000 to 1,000,000 clones, 80% to 95% found once; its top ten account for about 25%. The receptor was isolated from a young man in good health. Source material: naive CD8+ T cells sorted from blood. This rearrangement joins TRBV5-6 to TRBJ2-7; D is perhaps TRBD1 or TRBD2 (5 bases each). CDR3 bases: TGTGCCAGCAGCTTGATCCCGGGACGCACGAGCTCCTACGAGCAGTACTTC. The encoded protein is CASSLIPGRTSSYEQYF. Full variable domain (rest looked up from reference TRBV5-6 and TRBJ2-7): DAGVTQSPTHLIKTRGQQVTLRCSPKSGHDTVSWYQQALGQGPQFIFQYYEEEERQRGNFPDRFSGHQFPNYSSELNVNALLLGDSALYLCASSLIPGRTSSYEQYFGPGTRLTVT.